This T cell receptor (beta chain) was identified during a study of monozygotic twins with inflammatory bowel disease. TCRdb re-called the 5' RACE reads and shows each CDR3 protein once, DNA omitted. The sample is made up of some 200,000 distinct CDR3 sequences, and the top ten hold 6% to 9% of it. This CDR3 has 14 amino acids. Germline lookup yields CDR1 MDHEN and CDR2 SYDVKM. Sequenced sample: blood. The receptor was derived from a human donor with ulcerative colitis or Crohn's disease, or a healthy co-twin of an affected twin (not recorded which). The rearrangement uses TRBV28 and TRBJ2-7; the TCRdb call, TRBD1, lacks DNA for checking. CDR3 region: CASSSAYEGDEQYF. The full variable domain, its missing parts supplied by reference TRBV28 and TRBJ2-7, is DVKVTQSSRYLVKRTGEKVFLECVQDMDHENMFWYRQDPGLGLRLIYFSYDVKMKEKGDIPEGYSVSREKKERFSLILESASTNQTSMYLCASSSAYEGDEQYFGPGTRLTVT.